This TCR beta chain came from a study of blood T cell repertoires in COVID-19. Here immunoSEQ multiplex PCR was the method, and the copy in TCRdb shows in-frame clones only, minus some. Here the sample spans over 130,000 clones, more than 75% being singletons. Germline CDR1 and CDR2: MDHEN and SYDVKM. CDR3 length equals 16 residues. V shed 5 bases, J shed 2 bases, and the junction held 10 bases outside the gene matches. What was sequenced was peripheral blood. This sequence joins TRBV28 and TRBJ2-3; 7 bases map to TRBD1. The receptor comes from a man aged 65-85 years with acute or convalescent COVID-19. The CDR3 DNA sequence: TGTGCCAGCAGTCTACCACGGACAGGAGCCACAGATACGCAGTATTTT. Its translation: CASSLPRTGATDTQYF. Filled out from reference TRBV28 and TRBJ2-3, the complete variable domain reads DVKVTQSSRYLVKRTGEKVFLECVQDMDHENMFWYRQDPGLGLRLIYFSYDVKMKEKGDIPEGYSVSREKKERFSLILESASTNQTSMYLCASSLPRTGATDTQYFGPGTRLTVL.